These 2 T cell receptor beta chains were sequenced from one sample in a study of cytomegalovirus exposure and HLA in healthy donors. The primer mix had 60 Vbeta and 13 Jbeta primers. The protocol was immunoSEQ multiplex PCR, while the TCRdb copy is restricted to in-frame clones and leaves out a portion. The sample comprises roughly 120,000 clones, about three quarters of which are singletons, and less than 3.5% rests with the top ten. Sample: PBMCs. These receptors were collected from a woman between 40 and 55 years old in good health and CMV-seropositive.

The chain carries TRBV19 and TRBJ2-3, with TRBD2 matching over 16 bases. After removal of 8 bases from V and 1 base from J, the junction contained 0 bases not matched to a gene. This CDR3 contains 15 residues. Germline V CDR1 and CDR2: LNHDA, SQIVND (reference sequence). The CDR3 loop reads CASGTSGRGTDTQYF. DNA of the CDR3: TGTGCCAGTGGGACTAGCGGGAGGGGCACAGATACGCAGTATTTT.

This clone appeared once. The V call is TRBV4-3, the J call TRBJ2-7, with 9 bases fitting TRBD2. Germline V gene data show CDR1 as LGHNA and CDR2 as YSLEER. Germline trimming cut 1 base from V and 3 bases from J; bases unmatched to any gene: 4. The CDR3 spans 15 residues. In DNA, the CDR3 is TGCGCCAGCAGCCAAGGCCCTAGCGGGATCTACGAGCAGTACTTC. Residues: CASSQGPSGIYEQYF.